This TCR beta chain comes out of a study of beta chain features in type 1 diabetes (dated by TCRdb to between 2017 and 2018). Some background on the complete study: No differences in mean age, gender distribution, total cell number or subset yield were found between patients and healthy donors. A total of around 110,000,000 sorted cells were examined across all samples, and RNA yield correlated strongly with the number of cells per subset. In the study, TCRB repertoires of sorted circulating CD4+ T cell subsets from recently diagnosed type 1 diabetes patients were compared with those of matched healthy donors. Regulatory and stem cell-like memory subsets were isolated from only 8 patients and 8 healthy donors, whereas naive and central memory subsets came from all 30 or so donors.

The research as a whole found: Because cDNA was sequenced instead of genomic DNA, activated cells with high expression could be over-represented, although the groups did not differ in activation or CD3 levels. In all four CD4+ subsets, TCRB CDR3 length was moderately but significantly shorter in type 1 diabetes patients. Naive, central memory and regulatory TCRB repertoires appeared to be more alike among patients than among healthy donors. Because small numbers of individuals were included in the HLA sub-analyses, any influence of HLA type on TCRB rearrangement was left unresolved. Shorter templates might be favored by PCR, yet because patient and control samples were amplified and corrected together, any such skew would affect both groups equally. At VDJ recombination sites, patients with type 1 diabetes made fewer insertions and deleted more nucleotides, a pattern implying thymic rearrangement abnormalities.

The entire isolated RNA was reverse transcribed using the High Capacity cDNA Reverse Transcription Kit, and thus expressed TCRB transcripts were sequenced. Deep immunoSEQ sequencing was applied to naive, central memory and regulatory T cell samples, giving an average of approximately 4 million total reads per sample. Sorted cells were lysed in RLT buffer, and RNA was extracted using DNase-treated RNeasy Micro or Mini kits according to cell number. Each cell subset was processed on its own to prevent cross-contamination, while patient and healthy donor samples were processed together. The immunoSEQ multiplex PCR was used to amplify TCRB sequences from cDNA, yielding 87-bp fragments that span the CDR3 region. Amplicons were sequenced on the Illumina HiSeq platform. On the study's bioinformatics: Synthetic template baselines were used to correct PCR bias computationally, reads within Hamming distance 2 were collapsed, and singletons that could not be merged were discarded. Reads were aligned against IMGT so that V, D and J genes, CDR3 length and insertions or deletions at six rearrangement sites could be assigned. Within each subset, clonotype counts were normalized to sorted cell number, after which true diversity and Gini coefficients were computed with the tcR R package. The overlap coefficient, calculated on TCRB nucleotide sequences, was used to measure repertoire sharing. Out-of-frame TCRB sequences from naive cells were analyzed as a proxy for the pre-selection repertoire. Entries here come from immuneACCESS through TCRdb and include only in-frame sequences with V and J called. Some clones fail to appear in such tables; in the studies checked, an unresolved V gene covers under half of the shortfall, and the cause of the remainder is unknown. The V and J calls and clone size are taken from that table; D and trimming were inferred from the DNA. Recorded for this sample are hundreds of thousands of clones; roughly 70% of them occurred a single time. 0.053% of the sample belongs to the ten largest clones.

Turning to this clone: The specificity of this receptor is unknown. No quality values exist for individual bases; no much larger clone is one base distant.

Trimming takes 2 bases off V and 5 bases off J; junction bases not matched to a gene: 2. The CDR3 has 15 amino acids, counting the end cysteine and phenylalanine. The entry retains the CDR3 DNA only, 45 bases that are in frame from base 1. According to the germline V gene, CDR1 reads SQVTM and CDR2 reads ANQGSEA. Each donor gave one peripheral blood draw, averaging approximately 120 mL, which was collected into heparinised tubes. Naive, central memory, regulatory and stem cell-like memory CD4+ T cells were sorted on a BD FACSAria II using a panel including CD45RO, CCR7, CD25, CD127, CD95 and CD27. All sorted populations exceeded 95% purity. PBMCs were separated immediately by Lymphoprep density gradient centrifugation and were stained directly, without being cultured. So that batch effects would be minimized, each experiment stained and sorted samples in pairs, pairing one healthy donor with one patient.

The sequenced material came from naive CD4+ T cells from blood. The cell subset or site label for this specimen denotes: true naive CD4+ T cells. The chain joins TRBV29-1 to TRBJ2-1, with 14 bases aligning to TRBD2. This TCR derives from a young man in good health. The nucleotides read TGCAGCGTTGAAAGGACTAGCGGGAGGAACAATGAGCAGTTCTTC. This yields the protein CSVERTSGRNNEQFF.